A single TCR beta chain is shown here with its context. Antigen specificity is unknown. The source of the sample is a study of T cells in Graves' hyperthyroidism and ophthalmopathy. The wider study: Peripheral blood collection took place at initial diagnosis, before any treatment.

V was pared by 5 bases and J by 1 base, with 15 bases between. This CDR3 contains 15 residues. Looked up from germline, CDR1 is SGHAT and CDR2 is FQNNGV. Amplified regions were TCR beta CDR3 sequences from RNA transcripts. HTBI primers were employed in a first-round RT-PCR of the TCR CDR3. Using its own MiXCR run on the multiplex PCR reads, TCRdb lists one record per CDR3 protein. The table has hundreds of thousands of distinct CDR3 sequences, over 15% seen once. Patients between 18 and 65 years old had hyperthyroidism, newly diagnosed and lasting under 2 months. The source of the PBMCs was approximately 9.5 ml of fresh peripheral blood. General study points: Appearing also in blood were most of the thyroid clonotypes expanded above 0.001.

This TCR came from a woman younger than 30 with Graves' hyperthyroidism. The genes are TRBV11-2 and TRBJ2-7, with D unresolved. Input material: blood. CDR3 in amino acids: CASSGTRIPSYEQYF. The CDR3 DNA sequence: TGTGCCAGCAGCGGAACACGGATACCGTCCTACGAGCAGTACTTC.